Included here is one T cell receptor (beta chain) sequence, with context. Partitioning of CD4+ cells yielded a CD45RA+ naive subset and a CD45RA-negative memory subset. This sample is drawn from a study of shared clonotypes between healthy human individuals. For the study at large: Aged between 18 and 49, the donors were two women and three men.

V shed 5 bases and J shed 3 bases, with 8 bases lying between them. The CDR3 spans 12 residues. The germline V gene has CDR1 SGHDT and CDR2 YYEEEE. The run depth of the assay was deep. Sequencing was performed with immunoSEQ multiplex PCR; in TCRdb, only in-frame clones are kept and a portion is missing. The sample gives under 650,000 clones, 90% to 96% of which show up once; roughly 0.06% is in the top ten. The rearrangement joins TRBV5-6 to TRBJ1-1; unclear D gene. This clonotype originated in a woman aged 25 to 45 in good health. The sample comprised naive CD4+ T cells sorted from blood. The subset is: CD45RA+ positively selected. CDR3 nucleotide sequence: TGTGCCAGCAGTTTGCTGGACACTGAAGCTTTCTTT. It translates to CASSLLDTEAFF.